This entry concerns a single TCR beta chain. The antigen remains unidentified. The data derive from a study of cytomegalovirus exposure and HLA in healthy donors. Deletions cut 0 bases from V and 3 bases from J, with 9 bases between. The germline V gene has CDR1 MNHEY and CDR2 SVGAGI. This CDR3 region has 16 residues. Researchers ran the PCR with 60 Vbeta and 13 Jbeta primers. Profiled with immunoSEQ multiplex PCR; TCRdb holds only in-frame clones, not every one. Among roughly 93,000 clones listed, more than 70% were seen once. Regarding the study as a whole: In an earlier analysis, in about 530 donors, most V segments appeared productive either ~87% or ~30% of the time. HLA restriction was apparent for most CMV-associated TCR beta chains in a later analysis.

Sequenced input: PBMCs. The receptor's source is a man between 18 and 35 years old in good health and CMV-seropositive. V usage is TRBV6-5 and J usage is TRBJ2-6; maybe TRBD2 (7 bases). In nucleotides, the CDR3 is TGTGCCAGCAGTTACTCGCGGGGGCTTGGGGCCAACGTCCTGACTTTC. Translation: CASSYSRGLGANVLTF.